A selection of T cell receptor beta chains follows, all from one sample in a study of cytomegalovirus exposure and HLA in healthy donors. Sequencing used immunoSEQ multiplex PCR; TCRdb keeps in-frame clones, though not all of them. The sample records over 85,000 clones, around 80% being singletons. Sequences were obtained from PBMCs. Receptors originate from a man aged 25-45 years in good health and CMV-seropositive. Both conserved end residues are part of each CDR3. D genes are given only for firm matches. Rows give clone size only sometimes, using once, few, many, or a class for an expanded clone.

DNA	CDR3	V	size	J	D
TGCGCCAGCAGCTGGACAGGATCTCCGTTATACGAGCAGTACTTC	CASSWTGSPLYEQYF	TRBV5-1	-	TRBJ2-7	TRBD1
TGTGCCAGCACCCACCGGCTAGTATCGTCCGGGGAGCTGTTTTTT	CASTHRLVSSGELFF	TRBV6-5	-	TRBJ2-2	-
TGCAGCGTTGAAAGTCAGGGTGACACTGAAGCTTTCTTT	CSVESQGDTEAFF	TRBV29-1	few	TRBJ1-1	-
TGTGCCAGTAGTTTGGCAGGGGCGGCGGGGCCCCAGCATTTT	CASSLAGAAGPQHF	TRBV19	-	TRBJ1-5	-
TGTGCCAGCAGTTTATCAGCTGGGCCTAGCAATCAGCCCCAGCATTTT	CASSLSAGPSNQPQHF	TRBV27	-	TRBJ1-5	-
TGTGCCAGTAGTATTGCGGGGATTAGCAATCAGCCCCAGCATTTT	CASSIAGISNQPQHF	TRBV19	-	TRBJ1-5	-
TGTGCCTGGAGGCATACAGGGCCCTATGGCTACACCTTC	CAWRHTGPYGYTF	TRBV30	-	TRBJ1-2	-
TGTGCCAGCAGCCCCAGTCCGACCGGGGAGCTGTTTTTT	CASSPSPTGELFF	TRBV5-5	-	TRBJ2-2	-
TGTGCCAGTAGTATCGGCAGGGAGGTGACGAATGAGCAGTTCTTC	CASSIGREVTNEQFF	TRBV19	-	TRBJ2-1	-
TGCGCCAGCAGCTTTAGGGGTTCTAATGAAAAACTGTTTTTT	CASSFRGSNEKLFF	TRBV5-1	-	TRBJ1-4	-
TGTGCCAGTCGTCGGTCTGGTTCCTACGAGCAGTACTTC	CASRRSGSYEQYF	TRBV6-5	-	TRBJ2-7	-
TGTGCCAGCAGCCCGCGCCTCCCTCTAGCGGGCGGGTCCTACGAGCAGTACTTC	CASSPRLPLAGGSYEQYF	TRBV5-5	few	TRBJ2-7	TRBD2
TGTGCCAGCAGCTTAAACGGACTAGCGGGGGGGAGCTCCTACGAGCAGTACTTC	CASSLNGLAGGSSYEQYF	TRBV7-2	-	TRBJ2-7	TRBD2
TGTGCCAGCAGCGAGGCCGGGGGGGGTGGCTACACCTTC	CASSEAGGGGYTF	TRBV5-4	-	TRBJ1-2	-
TGTGCCAGCAGCTTGGCCGGGACTAGCGACCACGAGCAGTACTTC	CASSLAGTSDHEQYF	TRBV5-4	-	TRBJ2-7	TRBD2
TGTGCCAGCCAGTTTCGGGGGGGTGGGTACAATGAGCAGTTCTTC	CASQFRGGGYNEQFF	TRBV28	few	TRBJ2-1	TRBD2
TGTGCCACGGGACAGGACCGCCGAGAGACCCAGTACTTC	CATGQDRRETQYF	TRBV19	-	TRBJ2-5	TRBD1
TGTGCCTGGAGTGTACTTCTCCAAGGGGAGCTGTTTTTT	CAWSVLLQGELFF	TRBV30	-	TRBJ2-2	-
TGTGCCAGCAGCCGCGGGGTCCAAGAGACCCAGTACTTC	CASSRGVQETQYF	TRBV7-9	-	TRBJ2-5	-
TGCGCCAGCAGCCAAGATCGGGTAGCTCGGGGGGGCGAGCAGTTCTTC	CASSQDRVARGGEQFF	TRBV4-1	-	TRBJ2-1	TRBD2
TGTGCCAGCAGTTGGGATAGGGGGTATGGCTACACCTTC	CASSWDRGYGYTF	TRBV27	-	TRBJ1-2	-
TGTGCCAGCAGTTCCAACATACGGGGGGGGGATCAGCCCCAGCATTTT	CASSSNIRGGDQPQHF	TRBV6-5	few	TRBJ1-5	-
TGTGCCAGCAGTGGGGACAGGGATTCCTACGAGCAGTACTTC	CASSGDRDSYEQYF	TRBV6-1	-	TRBJ2-7	TRBD1
TGTGCCATCAACTCGGACAGGGGGCGTAGAGAAGGCTACACCTTC	CAINSDRGRREGYTF	TRBV10-3	once	TRBJ1-2	TRBD1
TGTGCCAGTACCGAGAGGCCGTGGAGCAATCAGCCCCAGCATTTT	CASTERPWSNQPQHF	TRBV19	-	TRBJ1-5	-
TGTGCCAGCAGAGACACAAACACCGGGGAGCTGTTTTTT	CASRDTNTGELFF	TRBV28	-	TRBJ2-2	-
TGTGCCAGCAGTCGGGACAGGGGGCGGAATGAGCAGTTCTTC	CASSRDRGRNEQFF	TRBV27	-	TRBJ2-1	TRBD1
TGTGCCAGCAGCTTAGGACAGCTCGCCAATCAGCCCCAGCATTTT	CASSLGQLANQPQHF	TRBV7-9	-	TRBJ1-5	-
TGTGCCAGCAGCCCCAGGGGAGACAGTCTGACCGGGGAGCTGTTTTTT	CASSPRGDSLTGELFF	TRBV4-2	-	TRBJ2-2	-
TGCGCCAGCAGCCGATTAGACACCGGGGAGCTGTTTTTT	CASSRLDTGELFF	TRBV4-1	-	TRBJ2-2	-
TGTGCCAGTATGGACAGGGAGGGTACTGAAGCTTTCTTT	CASMDREGTEAFF	TRBV19	-	TRBJ1-1	TRBD1
TGTGCCAGCAGCCCACCAGCGGGGTCAGATACGCAGTATTTT	CASSPPAGSDTQYF	TRBV7-2	-	TRBJ2-3	TRBD2
TGTGCCAGCACAAAAGAACAGGGGGCCTCCTACGAGCAGTACTTC	CASTKEQGASYEQYF	TRBV11-3	-	TRBJ2-7	TRBD1
TGTGCCAGCACCCCAGAAATAGGACAGGGGGTCTCTGGAAACACCATATATTTT	CASTPEIGQGVSGNTIYF	TRBV9	-	TRBJ1-3	TRBD1
TGTGCCAGCAGTGAGTGGAGGGTAGCAGATACGCAGTATTTT	CASSEWRVADTQYF	TRBV6-1	-	TRBJ2-3	-
TGTGCCAGTTCTGACAGCGGGGGGTCGGTCGAGCAGTACTTC	CASSDSGGSVEQYF	TRBV19	-	TRBJ2-7	TRBD2
TGCGCCAGCAGGGCTTCAGTACAGGGCTACGAGCAGTACTTC	CASRASVQGYEQYF	TRBV5-1	-	TRBJ2-7	-
TGTGCCAGCAGCTTACTGCGGGGGGTGGGGACCCAGTACTTC	CASSLLRGVGTQYF	TRBV7-8	-	TRBJ2-5	TRBD2
TGTGCCAGCACAAATCCGGGACTAGCGCCCACAGATACGCAGTATTTT	CASTNPGLAPTDTQYF	TRBV28	-	TRBJ2-3	TRBD2
TGTGCCAGCAGGGATGGGGGGGGCACTGAAGCTTTCTTT	CASRDGGGTEAFF	TRBV25-1	-	TRBJ1-1	-